The 32 T cell receptor beta chains below come from one sample, sequenced in a study of blood T cells in healthy people across ages. Then a second PCR, running roughly 6 to 11 cycles, was carried out with a sample-barcoded 5' primer and a J-beta primer mix. TCRdb recomputed calls from the 5' RACE reads with MiXCR, one row per CDR3 protein. Of about 1.8 million distinct CDR3 sequences listed, approximately 50% are singletons. Sequenced sample: blood. These receptor sequences come from a woman between 40 and 50 years old in good health.

This clonotype turned up a few times. The chain recombines TRBV28 with TRBJ2-1, with D perhaps being TRBD1 or TRBD2 (5 bases each). Trimming left V 6 bases short and J 5 bases short, with 14 bases between. This CDR3 has 14 residues. CDR1 MDHEN and CDR2 SYDVKM come from the germline V gene. In DNA, the CDR3 is TGTGCCAGCAGACCCGGGACCCCTAACAATGAGCAGTTCTTC. It codes for CASRPGTPNNEQFF.

DNA of the CDR3: TGTGCCAGCAGCTCCCCCGCCTGGGAGACCCAGTACTTC. It translates to CASSSPAWETQYF. The chain employs TRBV7-2 and TRBJ2-4, with D uncertain. The J call is uncertain, as TRBJ2-5 better fits the DNA end. The CDR3 is 13 amino acids. Germline-derived CDR1 and CDR2 are SGHTA and FQGNSA.

The V and J genes are TRBV28 and TRBJ1-2; D call uncertain. With 6 bases removed from V and 11 bases from J, the gap between germline ends came to 10 bases. CDR1 is MDHEN, CDR2 SYDVKM, per germline. This CDR3 is 10 amino acids long. Here the CDR3 DNA reads TGTGCCAGCAGAGCCATAGGATACACCTTC. The encoded protein is CASRAIGYTF.

This clonotype was detected only a few times. The chain combines TRBV9 with TRBJ2-4, with TRBD1 matching 7 bases. This CDR3 has 14 residues. The V gene end was trimmed by 0 bases and the J gene end by 5 bases; junction bases not matched to a gene: 2. CDR1 is SGDLS and CDR2 is YYNGEE in the germline V gene. CDR3: CASSVGTGQNIQYF. CDR3 nucleotide sequence: TGTGCCAGCAGCGTAGGGACAGGACAAAACATTCAGTACTTC.

The chain has TRBV20-1 and TRBJ2-1; 7 nucleotides align to TRBD1. Germline trimming cut 0 bases from V and 0 bases from J; bases unmatched to any gene: 14. This CDR3 is 19 amino acids long. Germline V gives CDR1 DFQATT, CDR2 SNEGSKA (reference sequence). The CDR3: CSARDPDRVFEYSYNEQFF. The CDR3 DNA reads TGCAGTGCTAGAGATCCCGACAGGGTATTTGAATACTCCTACAATGAGCAGTTCTTC.

The chain recombines TRBV4-2 with TRBJ2-5, with 9 positions matching TRBD1. The J call may be in error: the DNA end matches TRBJ2-7 better. Germline V lookup: CDR1 LGHNA, CDR2 YNFKEQ. The CDR3 sequence is 15 residues long. CDR3 in amino acids: CASSGMGQGSNEQYF. The CDR3 DNA is TGTGCCAGCAGCGGGATGGGACAGGGATCCAACGAGCAGTACTTC.

Notes on this clonotype: A read error may produce the germline difference seen at one junction end. The rearrangement uses TRBV25-1 and TRBJ2-5; a weak D match, TRBD1 (6 bases). Germline V gives CDR1 MGHDK, CDR2 SYGVNS. CDR3 length equals 13 residues. The CDR3 protein is CASSGTAQETRYF. CDR3 DNA sequence: TGTGCCAGCAGTGGGACAGCCCAAGAGACCCGGTACTTC.

This clonotype was counted a few times. This chain connects TRBV4-2 to TRBJ2-1; a weak D match, TRBD2 (5 bases). The CDR3 consists of 12 residues. CDR1 LGHNA and CDR2 YNFKEQ come from the germline V gene. Between the trimmed V and J ends, which lost 1 base and 10 bases, there was a span of 8 bases. CDR3 coding DNA: TGTGCCAGCAGCCAAGTTTCGGGGGAGCAGTTCTTC. Protein: CASSQVSGEQFF.

This clonotype showed up just a few times. The CDR3 reads CASSLASTGQGPYEQYF. CDR3 DNA sequence: TGTGCCAGCAGCTTAGCATCGACAGGACAAGGGCCCTACGAGCAGTACTTC. The chain joins TRBV7-2 to TRBJ2-7, with D perhaps matching TRBD1 (6 bases). Per germline, CDR1 SGHTA and CDR2 FQGNSA. The CDR3 sequence is 17 residues long. Deletions cut 0 bases from V and 2 bases from J, with 17 bases between. Full variable domain (outside the CDR3, taken from reference TRBV7-2 and TRBJ2-7): GAGVSQSPSNKVTEKGKDVELRCDPISGHTALYWYRQSLGQGLEFLIYFQGNSAPDKSGLPSDRFSAERTGGSVSTLTIQRTQQEDSAVYLCASSLASTGQGPYEQYFGPGTRLTVT.

The gene calls are TRBV7-3 and TRBJ2-1; D assignment may be TRBD1 or TRBD2 (6 bases each). V was clipped by 5 bases and J by 7 bases, with 15 bases between them. Germline-derived CDR1 and CDR2 are SGHTA and FQGTGA. There are 14 residues in the CDR3. The CDR3 loop is CASSEGGLNNEQFF. The CDR3 coding sequence is TGTGCCAGCAGCGAGGGGGGCCTTAATAATGAGCAGTTCTTC.

The CDR3 DNA follows: TGTGCCAGCAGTAGAGGGGACAGGGAGAGGGAGACCCAGTACTTC. Encoded protein: CASSRGDRERETQYF. The V call is TRBV6-2 or TRBV6-3, the J call TRBJ2-5, with TRBD1 identical over 9 bases. The germline gives CDR1 MNHEY, CDR2 SVGEGT. The CDR3 is made up of 15 amino acids. The ends lost 5 bases at V and 5 bases at J; junction bases unmatched: 9.

This clonotype occurred a few times. The chain combines TRBV4-1 with TRBJ2-1; 14 bases are shared with TRBD2. V was pared by 4 bases and J by 8 bases, with 4 bases of the junction left unmatched. CDR1 and CDR2 from the germline V gene are MGHRA and YSYEKL. This CDR3 spans 15 amino acids. The CDR3 DNA reads as TGCGCCAGCAGCCCGGGACTAGCGGGGGTGGATGAGCAGTTCTTC. Translating gives CASSPGLAGVDEQFF.

Notes on this clonotype: The germline gene is not matched at one end of the junction; a read error may be the cause. The genes are TRBV7-2 and TRBJ2-5; possibly TRBD1 for D (5 bases). CDR1 is SGHTA and CDR2 is FQGNSA in the germline V gene. The CDR3 is 16 amino acids. As DNA, the CDR3 is TGTGCCGGCAGCTTATACGGTGGGGCCCAGCTGGAGACCCAGTACTTC. This gives the protein CAGSLYGGAQLETQYF.

The chain combines TRBV7-9 with TRBJ2-3; TRBD1 might be the D (5 bases). The CDR3 runs to 16 residues. Germline CDR1 reads SEHNR; CDR2 reads FQNEAQ (reference sequence). Deletions cut 1 base from V and 1 base from J, with 12 bases between. The CDR3 loop is CASSLEWGTRTDTQYF. The DNA of the CDR3 is TGTGCCAGCAGCTTAGAATGGGGCACCCGCACAGATACGCAGTATTTT.

The chain combines TRBV28 with TRBJ2-7; the D gene is possibly TRBD1 (6 bases). The better agreement between TRBJ2-5 and the DNA end casts doubt on the J call. Germline loops: CDR1 MDHEN, CDR2 SYDVKM. This CDR3 is 14 amino acids long. The DNA of the CDR3 is TGTGCCAGCAGTTCCCCAGGGGTAGGAGAGACCCAGTACTTC. Its protein product is CASSSPGVGETQYF.

In this sample, this clonotype turned up a few times. A read error is possible here, since a much larger clone lies one base away. The chain joins TRBV12-3 or TRBV12-4 to TRBJ2-7; 10 bases line up with TRBD1. V lost 6 bases, J lost 7 bases, and 3 bases stayed unmatched. CDR3 size: 12 residues. CDR3 sequence (DNA): TGTGCCAGCAGGACAGGGGGCTGGGAGCAGTACTTC. This encodes CASRTGGWEQYF.

This chain joins TRBV29-1 and TRBJ2-5; D possibly corresponds to TRBD2 (5 bases). CDR1 is SQVTM, CDR2 ANQGSEA, per germline. The CDR3 extends over 13 amino acids. V was shortened by 6 bases and J by 4 bases, with 15 bases between the two germline ends. The DNA of the CDR3 is TGCAGCGTGGGGAGAACTTTAGGAGAGACCCAGTACTTC. It translates to CSVGRTLGETQYF.

The chain combines TRBV5-1 with TRBJ2-1, with TRBD1 matching over 11 bases. The CDR3 sequence is 15 residues long. Germline V lookup: CDR1 SGHRS, CDR2 YFSETQ. The CDR3 protein is CSCVPRDRGTNEQFF. The CDR3 DNA follows: TGCTCCTGCGTCCCCCGGGACAGGGGGACCAATGAGCAGTTCTTC.

The chain links TRBV29-1 to TRBJ2-1; 11 nucleotides match TRBD2. The CDR3 length is 16 residues. Germline V gives CDR1 SQVTM, CDR2 ANQGSEA. Unmatched junction bases numbered 5, after V lost 0 bases and J lost 4 bases. CDR3 nucleotides: TGCAGCGTTGAAGATCTAGGACTAGCGGGTTACAATGAGCAGTTCTTC. Protein: CSVEDLGLAGYNEQFF.

The chain couples TRBV27 to TRBJ2-2; unclear D gene. Germline values: CDR1 MNHEY, CDR2 SMNVEV (reference sequence). This CDR3 is 12 amino acids long. Trimming stripped 5 bases from V and 7 bases from J, with 8 bases between. CDR3 in DNA: TGTGCCAGCAGTGGAAGGTACGGGGAGCTGTTTTTT. Amino acids: CASSGRYGELFF.

This clonotype was recorded a few times. The rearrangement links TRBV29-1 to TRBJ2-1; possible D gene TRBD1, 5 bases. The V end lost 2 bases, the J end lost 6 bases, and 11 bases lay between the germline ends. Germline V lookup: CDR1 SQVTM, CDR2 ANQGSEA. This CDR3 has 13 residues. The CDR3 region is CSVERQGGNEQFF. The CDR3 DNA reads TGCAGCGTTGAAAGGCAGGGCGGCAATGAGCAGTTCTTC.

There are many counts of this clonotype. J is TRBJ2-7 and V is TRBV7-2, with a tentative D call TRBD1 (6 bases). Germline CDR1 is SGHTA and CDR2 is FQGNSA. The V end lost 0 bases, the J end lost 3 bases, and 9 bases lay between the germline ends. This CDR3 is built from 14 residues. The CDR3 coding sequence is TGTGCCAGCAGCTTAGCGGGGGCTCGCTACGAGCAGTACTTC. Encoded protein: CASSLAGARYEQYF. The full variable domain, in which reference TRBV7-2 and TRBJ2-7 provide the parts outside the CDR3, is GAGVSQSPSNKVTEKGKDVELRCDPISGHTALYWYRQSLGQGLEFLIYFQGNSAPDKSGLPSDRFSAERTGGSVSTLTIQRTQQEDSAVYLCASSLAGARYEQYFGPGTRLTVT.

The gene calls are TRBV6-2 or TRBV6-3 and TRBJ1-5; D remains unclear. This CDR3 has 13 residues. Deletions cut 4 bases from V and 4 bases from J, with 8 bases between. CDR1 and CDR2 from the germline V gene are MNHEY and SVGEGT. CDR3 sequence reads: CASSFAPNQPQHF. In DNA form, the CDR3 reads TGTGCCAGCAGTTTTGCCCCGAATCAGCCCCAGCATTTT.

The chain uses TRBV12-3 or TRBV12-4 and TRBJ2-7; D may correspond to TRBD1 or TRBD2 (7 bases each). The CDR3 loop spans 14 amino acids. V lost 5 bases and J lost 3, with 14 bases in between. The CDR3 DNA sequence: TGTGCCAGCAGTCTCCAGGGGGGGTTCTACGAGCAGTACTTC. It specifies CASSLQGGFYEQYF.

This clonotype is a singleton in its sample. V usage is TRBV28 and J usage is TRBJ1-2, with D possibly matching TRBD1 (6 bases). The CDR3 is made up of 13 amino acids. Germline-derived CDR1 and CDR2 are MDHEN and SYDVKM. With 5 bases removed from V and 7 bases from J, the gap between germline ends came to 14 bases. CDR3 sequence: CASSVSTGIGYTF. DNA for the CDR3: TGTGCCAGCAGTGTATCCACAGGGATTGGCTACACCTTC.

In this sample, this clonotype turned up a few times. The chain combines TRBV7-9 with TRBJ2-7; 7 bases agree with TRBD1. The trim removed 4 bases at V and 3 bases at J, leaving 9 bases unmatched. The CDR3 is 15 amino acids. Germline V lookup: CDR1 SEHNR, CDR2 FQNEAQ (reference sequence). CDR3 nucleotides: TGTGCCAGCAGCTCCAACAGGGGACCTCTCTACGAGCAGTACTTC. Residues: CASSSNRGPLYEQYF.

This clonotype was recorded a few times. This chain uses TRBV25-1 with TRBJ2-7; D not resolved. The CDR3 covers 12 residues. V lost 2 bases, J lost 7 bases, and 9 bases lay in between. CDR1 and CDR2 from the germline V gene are MGHDK and SYGVNS. CDR3 sequence: CASSEPPGEQYF. In DNA form, the CDR3 reads TGTGCCAGCAGTGAACCCCCTGGAGAGCAGTACTTC.

The chain uses TRBV2 and TRBJ1-2; possible D gene TRBD1, 6 bases. CDR1 and CDR2 from the germline V gene are SNHLY and FYNNEI. The CDR3 sequence is 11 residues long. V was clipped by 2 bases and J by 12 bases, with 10 bases between them. CDR3 loop: CASSEQGSDTF. Here the CDR3 DNA reads TGTGCCAGCAGTGAACAGGGGAGCGACACCTTC. Full variable domain (missing parts from reference TRBV2 and TRBJ1-2): EPEVTQTPSHQVTQMGQEVILRCVPISNHLYFYWYRQILGQKVEFLVSFYNNEISEKSEIFDDQFSVERPDGSNFTLKIRSTKLEDSAMYFCASSEQGSDTFGSGTRLTVV.

The rearrangement links TRBV5-1 to TRBJ2-5; perhaps TRBD1 as D (6 bases). V lost 0 bases, J lost 5 bases, and 11 bases lay in between. Germline V gives CDR1 SGHRS, CDR2 YFSETQ. The CDR3 has 14 amino acids. The CDR3 region has the DNA TGCGCCAGCAGCTTGGAACAGGGTCATGAGACCCAGTACTTC. Encoded protein: CASSLEQGHETQYF. The full variable domain, rest sourced from reference TRBV5-1 and TRBJ2-5, is KAGVTQTPRYLIKTRGQQVTLSCSPISGHRSVSWYQQTPGQGLQFLFEYFSETQRNKGNFPGRFSGRQFSNSRSEMNVSTLELGDSALYLCASSLEQGHETQYFGPGTRLLVL.

The chain employs TRBV20-1 and TRBJ1-1, with D unclear. The V gene lost 4 bases and the J gene lost 4 bases, with 19 bases spanning the gap. CDR3 length: 15 residues. Germline lookup yields CDR1 DFQATT and CDR2 SNEGSKA (reference sequence). CDR3 sequence (DNA): TGCAGTGCTATCCCGCAAAGCCCCCGGGGCACTGAAGCTTTCTTT. As protein: CSAIPQSPRGTEAFF.

Concerning this clonotype itself: A much larger clonotype is one base distant, so this may be a read error. This rearrangement joins TRBV5-1 to TRBJ2-5, with no clear D. The length of the CDR3 is 11 residues. Germline CDR1 and CDR2: SGHRS and YFSETQ. CDR3 amino acids: CASSETETRYF. The CDR3 region has the DNA TGCGCCAGCAGCGAGACGGAGACCCGGTACTTC.

The V gene is TRBV20-1, the J gene TRBJ1-5; 8 bases align to TRBD1. This CDR3 has 13 residues. Per germline, CDR1 DFQATT and CDR2 SNEGSKA (reference sequence). V lost 6 bases to trimming and J lost 5 bases; unmatched junction nucleotides: 6. CDR3 coding DNA: TGCAGTGCGAGGGGACAGGATCATCAGCCCCAGCATTTT. Its translation: CSARGQDHQPQHF.